This TCR beta chain was captured in a study of cytomegalovirus exposure and HLA in healthy donors. Whole-study results and caveats: A classifier reportedly called cytomegalovirus status with high sensitivity and specificity. A few chains linked to CMV were shown in vitro to be specific for CMV antigens.

Between the trimmed V and J ends, which lost 1 base and 9 bases, there was a span of 10 bases. This CDR3 is built from 13 residues. CDR1 is MDHEN, CDR2 SYDVKM, per germline. It was with 60 Vbeta and 13 Jbeta primers that the PCR ran. Generated by immunoSEQ multiplex PCR, the TCRdb table keeps only in-frame clones and is missing some. The table shows 65,000 to 90,000 clones, with 79% occurring only once. This clone has only one observation. The antigen is undetermined. This clonotype originated in a man aged 30-40 years in good health and CMV-seronegative. This chain uses TRBV28 with TRBJ1-5; no reliable D call. Sequenced sample: PBMCs. The CDR3 loop is CASSLYGKMPQHF. In DNA, the CDR3 is TGTGCCAGCAGTTTATACGGGAAAATGCCCCAGCATTTT.